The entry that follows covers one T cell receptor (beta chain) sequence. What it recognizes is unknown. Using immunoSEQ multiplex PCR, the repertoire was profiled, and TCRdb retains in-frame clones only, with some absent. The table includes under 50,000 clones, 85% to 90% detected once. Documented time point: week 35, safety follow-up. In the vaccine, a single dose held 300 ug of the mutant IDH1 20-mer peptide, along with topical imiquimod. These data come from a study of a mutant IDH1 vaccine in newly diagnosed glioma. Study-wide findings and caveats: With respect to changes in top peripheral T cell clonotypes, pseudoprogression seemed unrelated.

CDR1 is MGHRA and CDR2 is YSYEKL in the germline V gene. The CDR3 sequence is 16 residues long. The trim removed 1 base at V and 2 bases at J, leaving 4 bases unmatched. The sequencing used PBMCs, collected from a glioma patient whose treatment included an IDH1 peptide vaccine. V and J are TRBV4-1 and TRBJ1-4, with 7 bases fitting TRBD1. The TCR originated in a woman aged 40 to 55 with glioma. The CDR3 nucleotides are TGCGCCAGCAGCCAAGGTGAGGGGGCTACTAATGAAAAACTGTTTTTT. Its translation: CASSQGEGATNEKLFF.